This T cell receptor (beta chain) stems from a study of T cell repertoires in breast cancer. Overall study context: Healthy donors' blood served as controls for breast cancer tumor, lymph node and blood samples.

Unpaired genes were suppressed by blocking oligonucleotides during a second nested PCR. MiXCR, run by TCRdb on the emulsion pairing reads, gives a single entry per CDR3 protein. The table has about 40,000 distinct CDR3 sequences, about 48% seen once. V lost 2 bases, J lost 10 bases, and 7 bases stayed unmatched. The CDR3 runs to 15 residues. Looked up from germline, CDR1 is SGHDN and CDR2 is FVKESK. Primers covering all TCR V genes were used in emulsion RT-PCR on CD8+ T cells. The clonotype comes from a pool of human donors with breast cancer or a healthy control (not recorded which). V is TRBV14 and J is TRBJ2-1; 11 nucleotides align to TRBD2. The source material was CD8+ T cells. DNA of the CDR3: TGTGCCAGCAGCCAAACTAGCGGGGGCCCTGGGGAGCAGTTCTTC. As protein: CASSQTSGGPGEQFF.